The rows below give T cell receptor beta chains drawn from one sample of a study of T cell responses to AZD1222 COVID-19 vaccine. This table comes from immunoSEQ multiplex PCR, and its TCRdb copy is limited to in-frame clones, with some not included. The table has 150,000 or so clones, more than 85% seen once. Material: peripheral blood, obtained on day 0 of AZD1222 vaccination. The receptors were gathered from an adult in good health. The CDR3 runs from the conserved cysteine through the conserved F or W. D genes are given only for firm matches. Rows may omit the clone size; those that give it use once, few, many or a size class.

TGTGCCTGGAGTGTTGGGACCTCAACCCTCCACTTT	CAWSVGTSTLHF	.	TRBV30	TRBJ1-6	.
TGTGCCAGTAGTATAGAGGGGGGGGTAAGCAATCAGCCCCAGCATTTT	CASSIEGGVSNQPQHF	.	TRBV19	TRBJ1-5	.
TGTGCCACCAGCAGATACCGCGCCTGGGGAGAGGATAACTATGGCTACACCTTC	CATSRYRAWGEDNYGYTF	.	TRBV15	TRBJ1-2	.
TGTGCCAGCAGGCTACGGGGCAGCATGAACACTGAAGCTTTCTTT	CASRLRGSMNTEAFF	.	TRBV2	TRBJ1-1	once
TGTGCCAGCAGCGTAGGCGGACGTCAGCCCCAGCATTTT	CASSVGGRQPQHF	.	TRBV9	TRBJ1-5	.
TGTGCCAGCAGCCCACGGTCTCTAAACCGCTCTGGAAACACCATATATTTT	CASSPRSLNRSGNTIYF	.	TRBV21-1	TRBJ1-3	.
TGCGCCAGCAGCACCGGAGGCAGGGGGGATACGCAGTATTTT	CASSTGGRGDTQYF	TRBD1	TRBV5-1	TRBJ2-3	.
TGTGCCAGCAGTGGGACAGCTATCAGCTCCTATAATTCACCCCTCCACTTT	CASSGTAISSYNSPLHF	TRBD1	TRBV28	TRBJ1-6	.
TGTGCCTGGGATGGGGGGGCTCAGCCCCAGCATTTT	CAWDGGAQPQHF	.	TRBV30	TRBJ1-5	.
TGTGCCAGTAGTATACTTGGCCCTCGCTCGGGACTGTTTTTT	CASSILGPRSGLFF	.	TRBV19	TRBJ1-4	.
TGTGCCAGCAGCTTTGGTGTAGTCGGGCCGGGACTAGCCTACGAGCAGTACTTC	CASSFGVVGPGLAYEQYF	TRBD2	TRBV7-8	TRBJ2-7	.
TGCGCCAGCAGCCCCCTTGGCCGTAAATCGAGGGGGGATGAAAAACTGTTTTTT	CASSPLGRKSRGDEKLFF	.	TRBV4-1	TRBJ1-4	.
TGCGCCAGCAGCTTGGAACAAAGTCCCGGGACCCAGTACTTC	CASSLEQSPGTQYF	.	TRBV5-1	TRBJ2-5	.
TGTGCCAGCAGCTTGGTCGAGGGTTACACCGGGGAGCTGTTTTTT	CASSLVEGYTGELFF	.	TRBV7-6	TRBJ2-2	.
TGTGCCAGTAGTCCCGGCGGGGAGGCGAGCTACGAGCAGTACTTC	CASSPGGEASYEQYF	.	TRBV19	TRBJ2-7	.
TGCGCCAGCAGCTTGGTTCTAGATCGCGAGCAGTACTTC	CASSLVLDREQYF	.	TRBV5-1	TRBJ2-7	.
TGTGCCAGCAGCCAAGAGGGGGAGTACTCTGGCTACACCTTC	CASSQEGEYSGYTF	.	TRBV3-1/TRBV3-2	TRBJ1-2	.
TGTGCCAGCAGCCAAGCAAGAGGGACAGAACAAGAGACCCAGTACTTC	CASSQARGTEQETQYF	TRBD1	TRBV3-1/TRBV3-2	TRBJ2-5	.
TGTGCCAGCAGTGAAGCGATTCCTGGTGAGGGCTACACCTTC	CASSEAIPGEGYTF	.	TRBV2	TRBJ1-2	.
TGTGCCAGCAGCCCCGTCGGGGAGGGCTACGAGCAGTACTTC	CASSPVGEGYEQYF	TRBD2	TRBV5-4	TRBJ2-7	.
TGTGCCAGCAGCTTAAAGGCAGGGGCCCCTTATTCACCCCTCCACTTT	CASSLKAGAPYSPLHF	.	TRBV7-8	TRBJ1-6	.
TGTGCCAGCAGCGACCGGCGGGGAGGCACTGAAGCTTTCTTT	CASSDRRGGTEAFF	.	TRBV5-4	TRBJ1-1	.
TGCGCCAGCAGCTTTGAAGGAAGGTCACCCCTCCACTTT	CASSFEGRSPLHF	.	TRBV5-1	TRBJ1-6	.
TGTGCCAGTAGTATGAGGTTGGGGACAGGGACCTACGAGCAGTACTTC	CASSMRLGTGTYEQYF	TRBD1	TRBV19	TRBJ2-7	.
TGTGCCAGCAGCTGGGGACTAGCGGAGGAAGAGACCCAGTACTTC	CASSWGLAEEETQYF	TRBD2	TRBV7-9	TRBJ2-5	.
TGTGCCAGCAGCTTGACGGTTAACACCGGGGAGCTGTTTTTT	CASSLTVNTGELFF	.	TRBV7-7	TRBJ2-2	.
TGTGCCAGCAGCCATAACCGGGACAGGGTAGGAAACATTCAGTACTTC	CASSHNRDRVGNIQYF	TRBD1	TRBV4-2	TRBJ2-4	few
TGTGCCAGCAGCCAAATACCGGACCCAACGGGCTCACCCCTCCACTTT	CASSQIPDPTGSPLHF	.	TRBV3-1/TRBV3-2	TRBJ1-6	.
TGTGCCAGCAGTTTACTCAGGGCCCGAGGCTACACCTTC	CASSLLRARGYTF	.	TRBV12-3/TRBV12-4	TRBJ1-2	.
TGCGCCAGCAGTGAATTTAGGGACTACGAGCAGTACTTC	CASSEFRDYEQYF	.	TRBV10-1	TRBJ2-7	.
TGTGCCAGCAGCGCCCCGGGAGCAACATACGAGCAGTACTTC	CASSAPGATYEQYF	.	TRBV7-9	TRBJ2-7	.
TGTGCCACCGCGGGACAGGGTGATAATCAGCCCCAGCATTTT	CATAGQGDNQPQHF	TRBD1	TRBV28	TRBJ1-5	.
TGCGCCAGCAGCCAAGAAAGGGGACCAGCTAACTATGGCTACACCTTC	CASSQERGPANYGYTF	.	TRBV4-1	TRBJ1-2	few
TGTGCCAGCAGCCAATTGGGGGGCTCGGGCACTGAAGCTTTCTTT	CASSQLGGSGTEAFF	.	TRBV3-1/TRBV3-2	TRBJ1-1	.
TGTGCCAGCAGCTTAGCGCCTGCGGACACTGAAGCTTTCTTT	CASSLAPADTEAFF	.	TRBV7-6	TRBJ1-1	.
TGTGCCAGCAGTTACCGGCGAACGATTGGAAACACCATATATTTT	CASSYRRTIGNTIYF	.	TRBV6-5	TRBJ1-3	.
TGTGCCAGTAGTATTTCCGCTGCTCAGCCCCAGCATTTT	CASSISAAQPQHF	.	TRBV19	TRBJ1-5	.
TGTGCCAGCAGTCCGGGAGAAAACGGAAACACCATATATTTT	CASSPGENGNTIYF	.	TRBV5-8	TRBJ1-3	.
TGTGCCAGCAGTGAATTGCATAGGCAGCTGACTACCTACGAGCAGTACTTC	CASSELHRQLTTYEQYF	.	TRBV6-1	TRBJ2-7	.
TGTGCCGGGACAGCAGAGGGGAGGGTAAATTCACCCCTCCACTTT	CAGTAEGRVNSPLHF	TRBD1	TRBV7-9	TRBJ1-6	few
TGTGCCAGCAGTGAACGGGCAGGGGATGGCTACACCTTC	CASSERAGDGYTF	.	TRBV6-1	TRBJ1-2	once
TGTGCCAGCAGCTTCGGTATTACTGGAAACACCATATATTTT	CASSFGITGNTIYF	.	TRBV7-9	TRBJ1-3	.